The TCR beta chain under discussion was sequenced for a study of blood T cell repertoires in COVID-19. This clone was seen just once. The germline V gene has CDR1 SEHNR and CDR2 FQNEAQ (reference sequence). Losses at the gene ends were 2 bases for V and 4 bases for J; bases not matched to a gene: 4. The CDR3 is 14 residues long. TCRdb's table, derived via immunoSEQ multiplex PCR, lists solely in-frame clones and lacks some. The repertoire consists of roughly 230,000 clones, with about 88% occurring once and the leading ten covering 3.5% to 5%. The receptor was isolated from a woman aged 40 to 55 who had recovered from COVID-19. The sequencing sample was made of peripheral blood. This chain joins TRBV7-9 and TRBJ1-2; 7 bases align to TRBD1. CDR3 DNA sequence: TGTGCCAGCAGCTTACAGGGGGAGAGCTATGGCTACACCTTC. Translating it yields CASSLQGESYGYTF. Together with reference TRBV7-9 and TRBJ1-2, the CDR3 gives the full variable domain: DTGVSQNPRHKITKRGQNVTFRCDPISEHNRLYWYRQTLGQGPEFLTYFQNEAQLEKSRLLSDRFSAERPKGSFSTLEIQRTEQGDSAMYLCASSLQGESYGYTFGSGTRLTVV.